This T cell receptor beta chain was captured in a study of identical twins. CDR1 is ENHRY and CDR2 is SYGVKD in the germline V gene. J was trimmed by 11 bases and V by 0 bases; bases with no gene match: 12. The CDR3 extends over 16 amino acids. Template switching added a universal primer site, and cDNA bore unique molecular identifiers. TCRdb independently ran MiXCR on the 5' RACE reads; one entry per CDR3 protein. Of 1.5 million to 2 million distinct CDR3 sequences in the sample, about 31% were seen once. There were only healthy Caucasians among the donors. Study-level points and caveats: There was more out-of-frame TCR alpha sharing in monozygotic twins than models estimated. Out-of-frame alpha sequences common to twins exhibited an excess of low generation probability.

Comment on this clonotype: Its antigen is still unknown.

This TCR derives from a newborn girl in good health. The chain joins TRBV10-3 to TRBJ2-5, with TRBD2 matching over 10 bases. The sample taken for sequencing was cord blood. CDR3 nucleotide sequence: TGTGCCATCAGTGAGTCTAGCGGGAGGTTTTCTGATGAGCAGTACTTC. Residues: CAISESSGRFSDEQYF.